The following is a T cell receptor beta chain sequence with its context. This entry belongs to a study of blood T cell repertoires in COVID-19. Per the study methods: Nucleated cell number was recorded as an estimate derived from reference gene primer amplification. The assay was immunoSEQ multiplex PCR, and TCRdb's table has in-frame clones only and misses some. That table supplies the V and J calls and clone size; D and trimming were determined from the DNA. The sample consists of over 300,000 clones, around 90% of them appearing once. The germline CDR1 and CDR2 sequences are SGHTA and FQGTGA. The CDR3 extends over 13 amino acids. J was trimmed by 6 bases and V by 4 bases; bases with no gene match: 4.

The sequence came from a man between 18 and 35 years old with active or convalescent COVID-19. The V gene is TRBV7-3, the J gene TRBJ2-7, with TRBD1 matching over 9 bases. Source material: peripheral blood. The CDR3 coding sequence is TGTGCCAGCAGCTCCACAGGGGGCCTCGAGCAGTACTTC. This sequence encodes CASSSTGGLEQYF.